This T cell receptor (beta chain) was documented in a study of shared clonotypes between healthy human individuals. A single count supports this clone. Samples underwent the assay at deep level. The authors ran unsorted PBMC replicate PCRs on 300 ng DNA, about 31,000 T cell genomes. As handled by the study authors: Sequence data from immunoSEQ were junction-only and lacked quality scores; consequently, filtering differed. The protocol was immunoSEQ multiplex PCR, while the TCRdb copy is restricted to in-frame clones and leaves out a portion. V and J calls and clone size are given by that table; D and trimming were obtained from the DNA. The data hold about 470,000 clones, with about four fifths observed a single time. The sequenced sample consisted of PBMCs. The TCR was taken from a woman in her 40s in good health. Some clones in this sample may be carry-over from other donors' samples.

The CDR3 nucleotides are TGTGCCAGCAGCGTCCCCCTAGAGTACACAGATACGCAGTATTTT. Residues: CASSVPLEYTDTQYF. The V gene is TRBV9, the J gene TRBJ2-3, with D unclear. V was clipped by 2 bases and J by 2 bases, with 12 bases between them. Germline V CDR1 and CDR2: SGDLS, YYNGEE. This CDR3 contains 15 residues.